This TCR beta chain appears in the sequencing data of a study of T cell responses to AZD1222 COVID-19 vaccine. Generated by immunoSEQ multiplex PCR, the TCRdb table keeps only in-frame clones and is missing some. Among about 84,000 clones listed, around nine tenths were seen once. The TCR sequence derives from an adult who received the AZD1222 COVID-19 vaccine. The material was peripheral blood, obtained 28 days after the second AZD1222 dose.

The CDR3 region is CASNSGQETQYF. The CDR3 DNA sequence: TGTGCCAGCAACAGCGGACAAGAGACCCAGTACTTC. The chain links TRBV28 to TRBJ2-5; TRBD2 is a possible D gene (5 bases). V gave up 7 bases and J gave up 2 bases, with 8 bases separating them. Germline V gene sequence: CDR1 MDHEN, CDR2 SYDVKM. The CDR3 has 12 residues.